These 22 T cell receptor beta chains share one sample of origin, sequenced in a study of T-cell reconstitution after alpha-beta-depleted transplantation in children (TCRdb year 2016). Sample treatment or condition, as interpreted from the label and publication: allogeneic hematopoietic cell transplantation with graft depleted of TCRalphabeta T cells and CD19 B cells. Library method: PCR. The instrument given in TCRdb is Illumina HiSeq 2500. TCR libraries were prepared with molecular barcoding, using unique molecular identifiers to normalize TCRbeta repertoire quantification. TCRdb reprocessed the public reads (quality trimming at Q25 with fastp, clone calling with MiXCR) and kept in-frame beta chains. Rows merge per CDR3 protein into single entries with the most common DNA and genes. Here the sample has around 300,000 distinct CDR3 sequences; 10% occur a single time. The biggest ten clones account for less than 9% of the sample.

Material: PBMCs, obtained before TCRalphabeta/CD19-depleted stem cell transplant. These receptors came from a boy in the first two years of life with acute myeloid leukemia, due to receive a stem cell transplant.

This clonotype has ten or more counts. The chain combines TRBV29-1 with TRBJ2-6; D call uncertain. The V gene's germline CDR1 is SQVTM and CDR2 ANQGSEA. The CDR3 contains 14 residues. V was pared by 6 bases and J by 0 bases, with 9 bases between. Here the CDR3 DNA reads TGCAGCGTCGCAAGTAGCTCTGGGGCCAACGTCCTGACTTTC. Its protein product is CSVASSSGANVLTF.

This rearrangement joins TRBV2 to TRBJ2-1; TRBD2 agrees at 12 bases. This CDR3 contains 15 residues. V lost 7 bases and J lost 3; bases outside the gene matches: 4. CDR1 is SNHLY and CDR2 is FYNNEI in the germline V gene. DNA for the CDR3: TGTGCCAGCACCCGACTAGCGGGGGACTACAATGAGCAGTTCTTC. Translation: CASTRLAGDYNEQFF.

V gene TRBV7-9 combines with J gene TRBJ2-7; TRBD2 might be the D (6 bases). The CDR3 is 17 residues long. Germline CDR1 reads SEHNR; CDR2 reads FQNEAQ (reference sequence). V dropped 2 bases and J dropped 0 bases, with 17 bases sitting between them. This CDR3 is CASSLYLGGSSSYEQYF. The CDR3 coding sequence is TGTGCCAGCAGCTTATACCTGGGGGGTTCTTCCTCCTACGAGCAGTACTTC.

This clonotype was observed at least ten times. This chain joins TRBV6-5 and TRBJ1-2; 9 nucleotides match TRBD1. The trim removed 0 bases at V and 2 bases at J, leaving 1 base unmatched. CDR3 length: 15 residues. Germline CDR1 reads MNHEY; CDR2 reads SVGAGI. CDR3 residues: CASSYSTGGNYGYTF. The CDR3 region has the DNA TGTGCCAGCAGTTACTCGACAGGGGGGAACTATGGCTACACCTTC.

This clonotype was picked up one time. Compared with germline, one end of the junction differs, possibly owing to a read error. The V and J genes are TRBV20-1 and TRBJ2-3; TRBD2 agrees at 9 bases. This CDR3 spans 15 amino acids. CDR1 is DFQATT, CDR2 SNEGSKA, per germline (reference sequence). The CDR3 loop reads CSASGAGGPTVTQYF. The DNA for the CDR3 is TGCAGTGCTAGTGGAGCGGGAGGCCCCACAGTTACGCAGTATTTT.

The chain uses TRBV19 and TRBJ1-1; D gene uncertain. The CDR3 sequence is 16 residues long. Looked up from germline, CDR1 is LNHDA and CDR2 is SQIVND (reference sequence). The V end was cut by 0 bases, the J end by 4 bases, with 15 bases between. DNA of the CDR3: TGTGCCAGTAGTATAGATCTCCTTTCCGTTGCCACTGAAGCTTTCTTT. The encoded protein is CASSIDLLSVATEAFF.

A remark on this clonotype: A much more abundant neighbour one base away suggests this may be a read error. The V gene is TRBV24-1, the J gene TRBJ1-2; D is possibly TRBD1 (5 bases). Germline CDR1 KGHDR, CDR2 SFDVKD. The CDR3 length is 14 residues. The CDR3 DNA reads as TGTGCCACCAGTGACTTGACAGTTAACTATGGCCACACCTTC. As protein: CATSDLTVNYGHTF.

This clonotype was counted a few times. CDR3 bases: TGTGCCAGCAGCCAAGGGAGAGTAATAGCTAACTATGGCTACACCTTC. Protein: CASSQGRVIANYGYTF. V and J are TRBV4-2 and TRBJ1-2, with no clear D. This CDR3 spans 16 amino acids. Trimming removed 1 base at V and 0 bases at J, with 12 bases between. Germline CDR1 LGHNA, CDR2 YNFKEQ.

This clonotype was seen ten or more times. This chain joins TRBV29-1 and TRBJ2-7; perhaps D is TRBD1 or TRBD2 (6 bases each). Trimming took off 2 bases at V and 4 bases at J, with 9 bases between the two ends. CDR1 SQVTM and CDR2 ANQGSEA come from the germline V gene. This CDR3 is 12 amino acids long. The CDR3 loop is CSVETGAYEQYF. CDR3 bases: TGCAGCGTTGAAACGGGGGCGTACGAGCAGTACTTC.

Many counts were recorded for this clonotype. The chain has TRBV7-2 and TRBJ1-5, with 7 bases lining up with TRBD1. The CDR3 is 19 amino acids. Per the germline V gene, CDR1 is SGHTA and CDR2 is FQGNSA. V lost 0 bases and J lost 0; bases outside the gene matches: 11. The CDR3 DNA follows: TGTGCCAGCAGCTTAGCGAGGGGACAGTTGCCGTATAGCAATCAGCCCCAGCATTTT. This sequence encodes CASSLARGQLPYSNQPQHF.

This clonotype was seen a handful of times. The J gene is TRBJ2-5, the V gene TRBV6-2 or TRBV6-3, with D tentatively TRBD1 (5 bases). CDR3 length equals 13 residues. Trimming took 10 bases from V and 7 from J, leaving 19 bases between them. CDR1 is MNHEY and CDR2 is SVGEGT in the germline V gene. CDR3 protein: CAIRASQKGTQYF. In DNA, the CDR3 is TGTGCCATCAGGGCTTCTCAGAAAGGGACCCAGTACTTC.

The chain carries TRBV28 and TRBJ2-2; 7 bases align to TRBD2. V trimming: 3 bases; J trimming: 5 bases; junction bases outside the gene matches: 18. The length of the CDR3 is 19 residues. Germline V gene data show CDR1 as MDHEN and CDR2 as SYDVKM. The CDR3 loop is CASSFEEGWGGKRTGELFF. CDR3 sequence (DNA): TGTGCCAGCAGTTTTGAAGAGGGCTGGGGGGGAAAAAGAACCGGGGAGCTGTTTTTT.

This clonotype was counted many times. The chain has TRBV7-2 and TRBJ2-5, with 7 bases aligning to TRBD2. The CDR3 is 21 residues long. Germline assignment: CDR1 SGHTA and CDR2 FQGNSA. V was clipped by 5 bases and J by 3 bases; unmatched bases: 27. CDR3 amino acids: CASSILIWGGKSIISEETQYF. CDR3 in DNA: TGTGCCAGCAGCATCCTTATCTGGGGGGGAAAAAGCATTATATCTGAAGAGACCCAGTACTTC.

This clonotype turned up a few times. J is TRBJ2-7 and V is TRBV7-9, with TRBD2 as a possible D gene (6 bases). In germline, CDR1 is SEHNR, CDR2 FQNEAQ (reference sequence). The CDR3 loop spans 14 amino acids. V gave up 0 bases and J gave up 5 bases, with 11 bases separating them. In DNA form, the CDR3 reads TGTGCCAGCAGCTTAGCGCGTAGGGAGGACGAGCAGTACTTC. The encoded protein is CASSLARREDEQYF.

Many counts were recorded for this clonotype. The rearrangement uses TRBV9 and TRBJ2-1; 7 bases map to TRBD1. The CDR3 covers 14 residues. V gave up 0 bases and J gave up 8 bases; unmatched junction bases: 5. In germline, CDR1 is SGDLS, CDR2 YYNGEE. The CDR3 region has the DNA TGTGCCAGCAGCGTAGCTGGGCAGGGGGATGAGCAGTTCTTC. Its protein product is CASSVAGQGDEQFF.

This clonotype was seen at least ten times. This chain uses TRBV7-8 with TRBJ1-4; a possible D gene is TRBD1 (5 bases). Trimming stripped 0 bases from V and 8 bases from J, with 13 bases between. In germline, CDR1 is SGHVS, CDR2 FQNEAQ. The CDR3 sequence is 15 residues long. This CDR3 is CASSLAYQGYEKLFF. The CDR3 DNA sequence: TGTGCCAGCAGCTTAGCATACCAGGGATACGAAAAACTGTTTTTT.

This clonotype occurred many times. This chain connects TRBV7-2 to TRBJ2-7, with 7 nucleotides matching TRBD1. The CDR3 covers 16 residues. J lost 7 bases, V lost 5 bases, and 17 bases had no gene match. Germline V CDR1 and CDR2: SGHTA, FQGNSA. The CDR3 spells CASSLKVWAGGMEQYF. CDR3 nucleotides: TGTGCCAGCAGCCTCAAGGTTTGGGCAGGGGGTATGGAGCAGTACTTC.

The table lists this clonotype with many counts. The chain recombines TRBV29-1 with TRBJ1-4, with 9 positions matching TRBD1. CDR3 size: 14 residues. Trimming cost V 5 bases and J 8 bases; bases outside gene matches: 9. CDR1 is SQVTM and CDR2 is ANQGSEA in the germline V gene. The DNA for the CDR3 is TGCAGCGTTCCATCGGACAGGGGTGGCGAAAAACTGTTTTTT. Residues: CSVPSDRGGEKLFF.

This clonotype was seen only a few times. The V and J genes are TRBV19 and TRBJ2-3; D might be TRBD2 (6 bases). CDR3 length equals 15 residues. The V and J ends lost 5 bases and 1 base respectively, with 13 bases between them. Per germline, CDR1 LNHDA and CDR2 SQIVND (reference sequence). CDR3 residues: CASSGSWGGTDTQYF. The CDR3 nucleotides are TGTGCCAGTAGTGGGTCGTGGGGGGGCACAGATACGCAGTATTTT.

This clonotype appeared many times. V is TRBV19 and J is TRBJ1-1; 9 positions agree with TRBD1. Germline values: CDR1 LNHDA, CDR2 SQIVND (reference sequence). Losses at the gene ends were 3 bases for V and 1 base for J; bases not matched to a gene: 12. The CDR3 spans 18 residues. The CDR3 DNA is TGTGCCAGTAGTATCATAACAGGGACAGGGCCCTCGAACACTGAAGCTTTCTTT. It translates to CASSIITGTGPSNTEAFF.

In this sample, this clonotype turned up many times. The CDR3 region has the DNA TGTGCCAGCAGCTTAGGCCTCACTCTCTCCTACAATGAGCAGTTCTTC. It is translated as CASSLGLTLSYNEQFF. V usage is TRBV7-6 and J usage is TRBJ2-1, with D hard to call. The CDR3 spans 16 residues. Trimming shortened V by 1 base and J by 0 bases, and 10 bases separated the two germline ends. In germline, CDR1 is SGHVS, CDR2 FNYEAQ.

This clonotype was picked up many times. The CDR3 spells CASSGTSGRIAKNIQYF. The CDR3 bases are TGCGCCAGCAGTGGGACTAGCGGGAGGATAGCCAAAAACATTCAGTACTTC. The chain recombines TRBV5-1 with TRBJ2-4; 15 bases line up with TRBD2. The CDR3 is made up of 17 amino acids. Trimming removed 5 bases from V and 0 bases from J; junction bases left unmatched: 3. Germline lookup yields CDR1 SGHRS and CDR2 YFSETQ.